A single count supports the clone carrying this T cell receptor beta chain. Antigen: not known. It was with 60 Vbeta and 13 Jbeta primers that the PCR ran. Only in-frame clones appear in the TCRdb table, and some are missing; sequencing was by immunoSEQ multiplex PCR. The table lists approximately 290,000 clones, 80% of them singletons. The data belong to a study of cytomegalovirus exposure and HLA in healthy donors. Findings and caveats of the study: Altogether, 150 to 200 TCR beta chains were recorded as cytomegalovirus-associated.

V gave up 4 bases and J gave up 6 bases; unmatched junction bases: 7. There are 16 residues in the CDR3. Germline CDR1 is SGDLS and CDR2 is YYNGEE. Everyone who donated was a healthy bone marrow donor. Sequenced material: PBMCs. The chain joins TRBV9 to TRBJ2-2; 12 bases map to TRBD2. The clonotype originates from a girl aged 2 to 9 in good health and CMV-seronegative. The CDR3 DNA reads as TGTGCCAGCAGCCCTAGCGGGGGGGCCCTTGCCGGGGAGCTGTTTTTT. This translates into CASSPSGGALAGELFF.